These 9 T cell receptor beta chains were sequenced from one sample in a study of T cells in Graves' hyperthyroidism and ophthalmopathy. RNA transcripts gave rise to amplified TCR beta CDR3 regions. HTBI primers were the set used in a first-round RT-PCR of the TCR CDR3. TCRdb processed the multiplex PCR reads anew with MiXCR; each CDR3 protein has one entry. The table has about 270,000 distinct CDR3 sequences, less than 30% seen once. Sequences were obtained from blood. These receptors all come from a man aged 40-50 years with Graves' hyperthyroidism that later progressed to Graves' ophthalmopathy.

This clonotype was picked up many times. The chain carries TRBV27 and TRBJ1-2; D is unresolved. CDR1 and CDR2 (germline): MNHEY, SMNVEV (reference sequence). The CDR3 is 15 amino acids. Trimming removed 2 bases at V and 5 bases at J, with 15 bases between. In DNA form, the CDR3 reads TGTGCCAGCAGTTTAGATCCGTTTCTTATGTATGGCTACACCTTC. It is translated as CASSLDPFLMYGYTF.

This rearrangement joins TRBV6-2 or TRBV6-3 to TRBJ2-2; 10 bases agree with TRBD2. Germline lookup yields CDR1 MNHEY and CDR2 SVGEGT. This CDR3 has 14 amino acids. The V and J ends lost 10 bases and 8 bases, in that order; junction bases with no gene match: 10. CDR3 residues: CAITPASGSGELFF. In DNA, the CDR3 is TGTGCCATCACCCCGGCTAGCGGGAGTGGGGAGCTGTTTTTT.

This chain connects TRBV7-9 to TRBJ2-7; TRBD1 matches 8 bases. With 5 bases clipped from V and 3 bases from J, the junction kept 6 bases outside the gene matches. Per the germline V gene, CDR1 is SEHNR and CDR2 is FQNEAQ (reference sequence). The CDR3 sequence is 14 residues long. The DNA of the CDR3 is TGTGCCAGCAGCAAAGGGGACAGGTACTACGAGCAGTACTTC. Translated, it gives CASSKGDRYYEQYF.

There are many counts of this clonotype. The chain recombines TRBV20-1 with TRBJ1-2; D perhaps matches TRBD1 (6 bases). The CDR3 totals 11 residues. The V end lost 5 bases, the J end lost 8 bases, and 12 bases lay between the germline ends. Germline loops: CDR1 DFQATT, CDR2 SNEGSKA (reference sequence). CDR3 coding DNA: TGCAGTGCTTTCGGGACACCGGGCTACACCTTC. Residues: CSAFGTPGYTF.

In this sample, this clonotype turned up many times. The J gene is TRBJ2-7, the V gene TRBV20-1; 9 bases line up with TRBD2. CDR3 length equals 16 residues. V lost 0 bases to trimming and J lost 3 bases; unmatched junction nucleotides: 9. Germline V gives CDR1 DFQATT, CDR2 SNEGSKA (reference sequence). CDR3 DNA sequence: TGCAGTGCTAGAGATCTAGGCGGGAGGGGTTACTACGAGCAGTACTTC. It codes for CSARDLGGRGYYEQYF.

The sample holds many counts of this clonotype. The rearrangement joins TRBV7-9 to TRBJ2-2; a possible D gene is TRBD1 (5 bases). Per the germline V gene, CDR1 is SEHNR and CDR2 is FQNEAQ (reference sequence). This CDR3 has 14 residues. The ends were cut back, 5 bases at V and 6 bases at J, with 13 bases in the middle. The CDR3 region has the DNA TGTGCCAGCAGCGCGTTGACAGAAGCCGGGGAGCTGTTTTTT. Protein: CASSALTEAGELFF.

Many counts were recorded for this clonotype. V usage is TRBV12-3 or TRBV12-4 and J usage is TRBJ2-5; a possible D gene is TRBD2 (6 bases). The V end was cut by 5 bases, the J end by 7 bases, with 11 bases between. The CDR3 spans 12 residues. The chain's CDR3 is CASSPGVGTQYF. The CDR3 nucleotides are TGTGCCAGCAGTCCGGGGGTGGGGACCCAGTACTTC.

This chain links TRBV20-1 with TRBJ2-5; 10 bases map to TRBD1. This CDR3 has 14 amino acids. The J segment lost 4 bases and the V segment lost 2 bases, leaving 4 bases of the junction unmatched. CDR1 DFQATT and CDR2 SNEGSKA come from the germline V gene (reference sequence). The CDR3 spells CSARPGQGSETQYF. CDR3 nucleotides: TGCAGTGCTAGACCGGGACAGGGGTCAGAGACCCAGTACTTC.

This clonotype was recorded once. This chain joins TRBV6-5 and TRBJ2-5, with D unclear. Trimming pared 0 bases from V and 2 bases from J, leaving 10 bases between. Germline CDR1 is MNHEY and CDR2 is SVGAGI. The CDR3 has 15 residues. CDR3 residues: CASSYSNQVQETQYF. CDR3 nucleotides: TGTGCCAGCAGTTACTCGAACCAGGTACAAGAGACCCAGTACTTC.